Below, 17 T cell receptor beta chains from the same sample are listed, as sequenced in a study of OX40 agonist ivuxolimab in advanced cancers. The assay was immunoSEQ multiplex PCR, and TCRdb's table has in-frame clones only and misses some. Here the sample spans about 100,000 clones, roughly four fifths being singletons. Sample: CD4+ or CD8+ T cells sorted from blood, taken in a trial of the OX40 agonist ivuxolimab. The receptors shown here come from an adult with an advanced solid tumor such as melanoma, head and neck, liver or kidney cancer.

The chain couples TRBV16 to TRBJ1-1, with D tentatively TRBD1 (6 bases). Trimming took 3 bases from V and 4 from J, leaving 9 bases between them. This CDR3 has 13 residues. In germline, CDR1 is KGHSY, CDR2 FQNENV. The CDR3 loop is CASSHRGGTEAFF. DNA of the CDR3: TGTGCCAGCAGCCACAGAGGGGGCACTGAAGCTTTCTTT. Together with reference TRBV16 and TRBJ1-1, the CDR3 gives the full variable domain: GEEVAQTPKHLVRGEGQKAKLYCAPIKGHSYVFWYQQVLKNEFKFLISFQNENVFDETGMPKERFSAKCLPNSPCSLEIQATKLEDSAVYFCASSHRGGTEAFFGQGTRLTVV.

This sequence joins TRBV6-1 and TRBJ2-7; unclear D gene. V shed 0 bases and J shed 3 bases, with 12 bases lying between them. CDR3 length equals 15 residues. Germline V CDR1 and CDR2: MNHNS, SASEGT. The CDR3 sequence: CASSEAVTPLYEQYF. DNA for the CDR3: TGTGCCAGCAGTGAAGCGGTGACTCCGCTCTACGAGCAGTACTTC.

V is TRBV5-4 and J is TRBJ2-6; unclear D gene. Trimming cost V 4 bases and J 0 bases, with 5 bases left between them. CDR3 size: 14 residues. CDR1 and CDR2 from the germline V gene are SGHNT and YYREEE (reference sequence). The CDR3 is CASSGYSGANVLTF. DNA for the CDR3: TGTGCCAGCAGCGGATACTCTGGGGCCAACGTCCTGACTTTC.

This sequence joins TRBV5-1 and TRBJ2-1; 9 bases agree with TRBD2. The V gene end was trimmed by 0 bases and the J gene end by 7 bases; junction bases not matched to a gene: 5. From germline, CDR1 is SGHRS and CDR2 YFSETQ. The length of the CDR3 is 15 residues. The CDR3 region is CASSLALAGRNEQFF. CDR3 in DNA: TGCGCCAGCAGCTTGGCTCTAGCGGGGAGGAATGAGCAGTTCTTC.

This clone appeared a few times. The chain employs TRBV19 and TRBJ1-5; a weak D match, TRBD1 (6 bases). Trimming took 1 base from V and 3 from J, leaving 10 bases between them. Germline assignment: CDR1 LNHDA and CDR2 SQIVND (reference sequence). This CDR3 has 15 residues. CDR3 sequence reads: CASSIGNRVNQPQHF. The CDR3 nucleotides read TGTGCCAGTAGTATAGGGAACAGGGTCAATCAGCCCCAGCATTTT.

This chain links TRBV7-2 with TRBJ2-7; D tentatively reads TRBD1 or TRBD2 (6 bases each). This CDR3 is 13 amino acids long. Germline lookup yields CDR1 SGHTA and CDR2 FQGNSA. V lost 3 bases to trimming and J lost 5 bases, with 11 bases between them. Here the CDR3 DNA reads TGTGCCAGCAGCTTTAGGGGGGTCAACGAGCAGTACTTC. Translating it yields CASSFRGVNEQYF.

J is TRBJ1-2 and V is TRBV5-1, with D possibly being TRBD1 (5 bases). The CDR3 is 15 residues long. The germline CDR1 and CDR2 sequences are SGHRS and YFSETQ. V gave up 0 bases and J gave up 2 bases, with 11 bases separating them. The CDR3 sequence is CASSLVQAPNYGYTF. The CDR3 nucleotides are TGCGCCAGCAGCTTGGTACAGGCCCCCAACTATGGCTACACCTTC.

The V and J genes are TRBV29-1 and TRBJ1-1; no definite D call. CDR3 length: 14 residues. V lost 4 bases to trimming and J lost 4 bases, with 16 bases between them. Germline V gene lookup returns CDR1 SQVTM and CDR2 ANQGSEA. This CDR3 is CSVVGIPSGTEAFF. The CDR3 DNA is TGCAGCGTTGTGGGTATCCCATCGGGCACTGAAGCTTTCTTT.

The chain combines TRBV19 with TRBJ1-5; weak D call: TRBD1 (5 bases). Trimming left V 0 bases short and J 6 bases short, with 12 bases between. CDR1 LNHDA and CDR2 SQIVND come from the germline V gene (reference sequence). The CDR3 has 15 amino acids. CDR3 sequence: CASSIDPGPSQPQHF. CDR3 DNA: TGTGCCAGTAGTATAGATCCGGGACCCAGTCAGCCCCAGCATTTT.

The CDR3 here is CASSQGLASGELFF. CDR3 in DNA: TGCGCCAGCAGCCAAGGGCTAGCTTCCGGGGAGCTGTTTTTT. The chain recombines TRBV4-1 with TRBJ2-2; TRBD2 is a possible D gene (5 bases). Germline-derived CDR1 and CDR2 are MGHRA and YSYEKL. Trimming removed 1 base from V and 6 bases from J, with 9 bases in between. The CDR3 spans 14 residues.

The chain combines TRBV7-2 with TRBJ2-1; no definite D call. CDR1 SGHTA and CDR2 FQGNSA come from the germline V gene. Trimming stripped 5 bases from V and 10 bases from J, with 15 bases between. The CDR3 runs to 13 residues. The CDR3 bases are TGTGCCAGCAGCCCAGCTCCCGGCCGAGAGCAGTTCTTC. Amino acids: CASSPAPGREQFF.

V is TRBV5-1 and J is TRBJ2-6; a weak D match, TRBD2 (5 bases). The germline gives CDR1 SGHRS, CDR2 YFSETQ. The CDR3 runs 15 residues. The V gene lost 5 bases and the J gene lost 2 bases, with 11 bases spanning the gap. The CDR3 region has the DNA TGCGCCAGCAGTTCGGACGGGACTGGGGCCAACGTCCTGACTTTC. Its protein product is CASSSDGTGANVLTF. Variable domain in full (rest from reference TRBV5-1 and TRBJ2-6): KAGVTQTPRYLIKTRGQQVTLSCSPISGHRSVSWYQQTPGQGLQFLFEYFSETQRNKGNFPGRFSGRQFSNSRSEMNVSTLELGDSALYLCASSSDGTGANVLTFGAGSRLTVL.

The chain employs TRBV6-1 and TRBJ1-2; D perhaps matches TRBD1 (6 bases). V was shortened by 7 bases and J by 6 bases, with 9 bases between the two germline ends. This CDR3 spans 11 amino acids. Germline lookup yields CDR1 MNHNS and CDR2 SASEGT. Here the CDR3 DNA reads TGTGCCAGCATGAGGACAGATGGCTACACCTTC. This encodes CASMRTDGYTF.

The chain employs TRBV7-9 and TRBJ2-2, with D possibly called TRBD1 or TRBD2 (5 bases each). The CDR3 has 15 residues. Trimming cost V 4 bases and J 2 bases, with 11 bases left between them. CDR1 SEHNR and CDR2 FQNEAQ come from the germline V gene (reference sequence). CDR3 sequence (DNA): TGTGCCAGCAGCTCCACGGGGCAAAACACCGGGGAGCTGTTTTTT. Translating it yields CASSSTGQNTGELFF.

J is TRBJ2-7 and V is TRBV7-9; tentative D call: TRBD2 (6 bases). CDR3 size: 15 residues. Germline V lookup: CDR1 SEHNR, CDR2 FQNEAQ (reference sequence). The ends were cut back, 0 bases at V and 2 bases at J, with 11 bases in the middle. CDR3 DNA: TGTGCCAGCAGCTTAGCAGCTAGCGCTGCCTACGAGCAGTACTTC. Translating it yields CASSLAASAAYEQYF. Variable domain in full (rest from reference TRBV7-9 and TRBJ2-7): DTGVSQNPRHKITKRGQNVTFRCDPISEHNRLYWYRQTLGQGPEFLTYFQNEAQLEKSRLLSDRFSAERPKGSFSTLEIQRTEQGDSAMYLCASSLAASAAYEQYFGPGTRLTVT.

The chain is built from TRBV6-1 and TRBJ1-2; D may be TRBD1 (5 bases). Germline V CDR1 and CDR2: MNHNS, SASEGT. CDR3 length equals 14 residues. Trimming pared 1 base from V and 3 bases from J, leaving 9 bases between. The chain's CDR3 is CASSEGARDYGYTF. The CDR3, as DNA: TGTGCCAGCAGTGAAGGCGCCAGGGACTATGGCTACACCTTC.

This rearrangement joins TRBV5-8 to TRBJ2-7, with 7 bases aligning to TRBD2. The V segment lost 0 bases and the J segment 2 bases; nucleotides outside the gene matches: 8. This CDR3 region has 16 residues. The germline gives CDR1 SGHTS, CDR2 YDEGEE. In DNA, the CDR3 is TGTGCCAGCAGCTTGGGGGCGGGGAGGGGAACCTACGAGCAGTACTTC. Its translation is CASSLGAGRGTYEQYF.